Sequencing of this T cell receptor (beta chain) was carried out in a study of T-cell reconstitution after alpha-beta-depleted transplantation in children listed by TCRdb under 2016. Background on the whole study: Using TCR repertoire profiling, the study quantitatively followed how T-cell immune reconstitution unfolded in children after TCRalphabeta/CD19-depleted allogeneic hematopoietic cell transplantation.

V and J lose 0 bases and 5 bases, and a span of 9 bases separates them. The CDR3 starts with the cysteine, ends with the phenylalanine, and has 14 residues. Only CDR3 DNA remains: 42 bases, in frame from the first base. The germline V gene encodes CDR1 SGHRS and CDR2 YFSETQ. The library was obtained by PCR. Sequencer: Illumina HiSeq 2500. TCR libraries were prepared with molecular barcoding, using unique molecular identifiers to normalize TCRbeta repertoire quantification. TCRdb took the public reads, trimmed them with fastp at Q25, ran MiXCR for clone calling and kept in-frame beta chains. Every CDR3 protein is listed once, alongside the most common genes and DNA of its rows. This sample gives 490,000 or so distinct CDR3 sequences in total; around 13% of them show up just once. The leading ten clones occupy approximately 5.4% of the sample. Concerning this clonotype itself: What this receptor recognizes is not known. Base qualities are not recorded, but no much larger clone differs from it by a single base.

The sequence was obtained from a human donor who donated a stem cell graft to a child with combined immunodeficiency. Sample: PBMCs from the stem cell graft donor, taken from the stem cell graft. Rearrangement joined TRBV5-1 to TRBJ2-1; D gene: possibly TRBD2, on 6 matching bases. The CDR3 in this case is CASSLGDFDNEQFF. The DNA sequence is given as TGCGCCAGCAGCTTGGGGGACTTCGACAATGAGCAGTTCTTC.